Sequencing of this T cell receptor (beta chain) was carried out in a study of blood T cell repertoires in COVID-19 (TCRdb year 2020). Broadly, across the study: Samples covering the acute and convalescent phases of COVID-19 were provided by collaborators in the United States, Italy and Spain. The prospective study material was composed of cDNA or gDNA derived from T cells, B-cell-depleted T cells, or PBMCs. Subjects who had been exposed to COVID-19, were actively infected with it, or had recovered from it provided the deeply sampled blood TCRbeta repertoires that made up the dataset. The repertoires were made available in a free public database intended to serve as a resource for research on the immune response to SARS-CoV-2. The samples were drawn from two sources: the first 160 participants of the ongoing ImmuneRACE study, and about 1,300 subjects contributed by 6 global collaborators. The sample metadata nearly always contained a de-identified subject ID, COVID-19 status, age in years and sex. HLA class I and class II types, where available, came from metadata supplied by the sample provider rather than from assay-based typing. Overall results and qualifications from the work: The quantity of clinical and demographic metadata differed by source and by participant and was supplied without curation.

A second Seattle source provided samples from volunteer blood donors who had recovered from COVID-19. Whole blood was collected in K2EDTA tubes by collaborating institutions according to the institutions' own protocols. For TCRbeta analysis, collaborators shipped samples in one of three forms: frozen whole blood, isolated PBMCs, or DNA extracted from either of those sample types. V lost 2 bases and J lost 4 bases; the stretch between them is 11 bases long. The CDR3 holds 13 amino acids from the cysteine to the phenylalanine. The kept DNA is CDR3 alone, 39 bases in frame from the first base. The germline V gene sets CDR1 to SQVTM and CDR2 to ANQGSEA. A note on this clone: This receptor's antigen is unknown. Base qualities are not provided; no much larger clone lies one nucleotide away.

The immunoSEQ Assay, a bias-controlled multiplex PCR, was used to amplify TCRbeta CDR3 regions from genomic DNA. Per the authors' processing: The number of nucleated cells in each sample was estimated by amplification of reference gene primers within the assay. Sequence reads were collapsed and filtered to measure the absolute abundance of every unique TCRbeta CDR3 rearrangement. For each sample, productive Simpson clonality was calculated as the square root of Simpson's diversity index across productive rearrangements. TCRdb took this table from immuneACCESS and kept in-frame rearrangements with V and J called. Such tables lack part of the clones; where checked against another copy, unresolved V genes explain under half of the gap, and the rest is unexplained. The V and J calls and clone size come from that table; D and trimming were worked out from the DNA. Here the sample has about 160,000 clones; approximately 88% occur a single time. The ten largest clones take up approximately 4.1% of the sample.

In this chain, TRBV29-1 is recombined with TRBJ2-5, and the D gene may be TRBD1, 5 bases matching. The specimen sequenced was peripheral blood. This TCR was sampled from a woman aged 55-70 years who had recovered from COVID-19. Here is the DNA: TGCAGCGTTGAAATACAGGTGGGAGAGACCCAGTACTTC. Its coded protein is CSVEIQVGETQYF.